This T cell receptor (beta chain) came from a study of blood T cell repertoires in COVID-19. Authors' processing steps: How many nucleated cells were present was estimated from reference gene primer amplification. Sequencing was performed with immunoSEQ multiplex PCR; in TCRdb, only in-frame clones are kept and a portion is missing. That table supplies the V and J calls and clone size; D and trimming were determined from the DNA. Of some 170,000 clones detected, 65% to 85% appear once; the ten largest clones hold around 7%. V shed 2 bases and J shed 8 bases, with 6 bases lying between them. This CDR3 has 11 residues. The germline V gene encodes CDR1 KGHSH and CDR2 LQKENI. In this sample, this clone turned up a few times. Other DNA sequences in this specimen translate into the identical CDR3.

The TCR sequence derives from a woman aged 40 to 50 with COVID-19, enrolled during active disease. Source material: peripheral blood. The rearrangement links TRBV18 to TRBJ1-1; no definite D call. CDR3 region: CASSPGREAFF. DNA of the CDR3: TGTGCCAGCTCACCAGGGAGGGAAGCTTTCTTT. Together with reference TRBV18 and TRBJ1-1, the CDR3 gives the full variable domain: NAGVMQNPRHLVRRRGQEARLRCSPMKGHSHVYWYRQLPEEGLKFMVYLQKENIIDESGMPKERFSAEFPKEGPSILRIQQVVRGDSAAYFCASSPGREAFFGQGTRLTVV.